What follows are 12 T cell receptor beta chains derived from one specimen sequenced in a study of patients and donors after allogeneic stem cell transplantation. TCRdb independently ran MiXCR on the RT-PCR reads; one entry per CDR3 protein. The profile shows about a million distinct CDR3 sequences, about a sixth of them singletons. Sequenced: blood, either unsorted or a sorted T cell fraction (not recorded which). The receptors originated from a human donor who was either an allogeneic HSCT recipient or a stem cell or donor lymphocyte infusion donor (not recorded which). It is not recorded whose cells these are; they may come from a transplant donor.

This clonotype has a single count. V and J are TRBV9 and TRBJ1-3, with TRBD1 identical over 8 bases. The germline V gene encodes CDR1 SGDLS and CDR2 YYNGEE. The CDR3 is 16 amino acids. V lost 4 bases and J lost 2; bases outside the gene matches: 8. CDR3 sequence: CASSSRQGFTGNTIYF. The CDR3 DNA follows: TGTGCCAGCAGCAGCCGACAGGGGTTCACTGGAAACACCATATATTTT.

A few counts support this clonotype. The rearrangement links TRBV7-8 to TRBJ1-2; weak D call: TRBD1 (6 bases). V was cut by 3 bases and J by 7 bases, with 24 bases left in between. This CDR3 has 17 amino acids. Germline V lookup: CDR1 SGHVS, CDR2 FQNEAQ. The CDR3 reads CASSFYLTGAGAIGYTF. CDR3 coding DNA: TGTGCCAGCAGCTTCTATCTGACAGGTGCGGGGGCGATTGGCTACACCTTC.

V is TRBV11-2 and J is TRBJ1-4; no clear D. The V gene lost 5 bases and the J gene lost 4 bases, with 14 bases spanning the gap. The CDR3 sequence is 15 residues long. Germline loops: CDR1 SGHAT, CDR2 FQNNGV. The CDR3 protein is CASSAYSGINEKLFF. The CDR3 DNA reads as TGTGCCAGCAGCGCCTATTCGGGGATTAATGAAAAACTGTTTTTT.

This clonotype appeared a few times. V gene TRBV3-1 combines with J gene TRBJ1-2, with 9 bases lining up with TRBD1. Germline CDR1 LGHDT, CDR2 YNNKEL (reference sequence). The J segment lost 4 bases and the V segment lost 3 bases, leaving 6 bases of the junction unmatched. This CDR3 region has 15 residues. This chain's CDR3 is CASSHPTGGIYGYTF. CDR3 bases: TGTGCCAGCAGCCATCCGACAGGGGGTATCTATGGCTACACCTTC.

The CDR3 protein is CASSQLGLGGYTF. CDR3 coding DNA: TGCGCCAGCAGCCAATTGGGGTTGGGAGGCTACACCTTC. The rearrangement links TRBV4-1 to TRBJ1-2, with D hard to call. The germline CDR1 and CDR2 sequences are MGHRA and YSYEKL. Between the trimmed V and J ends, which lost 2 bases and 8 bases, there was a span of 12 bases. CDR3 size: 13 residues.

The chain links TRBV27 to TRBJ2-7; TRBD2 agrees at 10 bases. The germline V gene has CDR1 MNHEY and CDR2 SMNVEV (reference sequence). Trimming at V came to 5 bases and at J to 5 bases, leaving 9 bases not matched to a gene. The CDR3 has 15 amino acids. CDR3 bases: TGTGCCAGCAGTCTTAGCGGGAGGTCTTGGAACGAGCAGTACTTC. As protein: CASSLSGRSWNEQYF.

This clonotype was seen repeatedly, ten times or more. V usage is TRBV4-1 and J usage is TRBJ1-2; D not certain. This CDR3 is 13 amino acids long. Germline assignment: CDR1 MGHRA and CDR2 YSYEKL. With 0 bases removed from V and 7 bases from J, the gap between germline ends came to 9 bases. The CDR3 nucleotides are TGCGCCAGCAGCCAAGAGGGTTTAGGTGGCTACACCTTC. Translation gives CASSQEGLGGYTF.

The chain uses TRBV9 and TRBJ1-1; tentative D call: TRBD1 (5 bases). There are 15 residues in the CDR3. Germline V gene lookup returns CDR1 SGDLS and CDR2 YYNGEE. The ends were cut back, 1 base at V and 0 bases at J, with 10 bases in the middle. Here the CDR3 DNA reads TGTGCCAGCAGCGTATATTCGGGACTGAACACTGAAGCTTTCTTT. This gives the protein CASSVYSGLNTEAFF.

This clonotype appeared a few times. The chain carries TRBV28 and TRBJ2-1; 7 bases fit TRBD2. The CDR3 consists of 15 residues. The germline V gene encodes CDR1 MDHEN and CDR2 SYDVKM. The J segment lost 9 bases and the V segment lost 3 bases, leaving 11 bases of the junction unmatched. CDR3 sequence reads: CASSLAGEFKGEQFF. CDR3 DNA sequence: TGTGCCAGCAGTTTGGCGGGAGAATTTAAGGGTGAGCAGTTCTTC. The whole variable domain, filled in from reference TRBV28 and TRBJ2-1, reads DVKVTQSSRYLVKRTGEKVFLECVQDMDHENMFWYRQDPGLGLRLIYFSYDVKMKEKGDIPEGYSVSREKKERFSLILESASTNQTSMYLCASSLAGEFKGEQFFGPGTRLTVL.

This clonotype appeared a few times. The chain links TRBV10-3 to TRBJ2-1; no clear D gene. Trimming pared 2 bases from V and 7 bases from J, leaving 3 bases between. CDR1 and CDR2 from the germline V gene are ENHRY and SYGVKD. The CDR3 is made up of 11 amino acids. This CDR3 is CAISEGNEQFF. The CDR3 DNA sequence: TGTGCCATCAGTGAGGGGAATGAGCAGTTCTTC.

J is TRBJ1-1 and V is TRBV29-1; D not certain. The V end lost 1 base, the J end lost 4 bases, and 10 bases lay between the germline ends. The germline V gene has CDR1 SQVTM and CDR2 ANQGSEA. The length of the CDR3 is 13 residues. The CDR3 nucleotides read TGCAGCGTTGAAGCCGCCCGGGGCACTGAAGCTTTCTTT. Translated, it gives CSVEAARGTEAFF.

The rearrangement links TRBV7-2 to TRBJ2-1; 10 nucleotides agree with TRBD2. V was clipped by 5 bases and J by 6 bases; unmatched bases: 4. The CDR3 has 14 residues. Per the germline V gene, CDR1 is SGHTA and CDR2 is FQGNSA. For the CDR3, the DNA is TGTGCCAGCAGCAAAGCGGGGGGGGTCAATGAGCAGTTCTTC. Translation gives CASSKAGGVNEQFF.